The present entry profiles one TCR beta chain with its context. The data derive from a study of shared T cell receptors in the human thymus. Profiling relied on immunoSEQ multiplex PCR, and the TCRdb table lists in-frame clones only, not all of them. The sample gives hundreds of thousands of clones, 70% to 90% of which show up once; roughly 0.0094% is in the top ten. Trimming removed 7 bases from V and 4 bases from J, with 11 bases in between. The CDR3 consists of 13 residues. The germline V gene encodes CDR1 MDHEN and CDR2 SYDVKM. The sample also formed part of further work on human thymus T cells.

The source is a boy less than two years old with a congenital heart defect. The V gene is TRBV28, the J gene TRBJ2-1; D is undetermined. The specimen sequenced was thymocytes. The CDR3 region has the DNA TGTGCCAGCACCATCTCACGGTACAATGAGCAGTTCTTC. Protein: CASTISRYNEQFF.